The 25 T cell receptor beta chains listed next were all sequenced from one sample in a study of identical twins. TCRdb ran MiXCR on the 5' RACE reads and lists one entry per CDR3 protein. The data show under 900,000 distinct CDR3 sequences, 12% seen once. This sample was also put to use in a study of yellow fever vaccine responses in identical twins.

Sequencing was carried out using PBMCs. These receptor sequences come from a woman aged 18-35 years in good health.

V and J are TRBV29-1 and TRBJ1-1; D remains ambiguous. Germline loops: CDR1 SQVTM, CDR2 ANQGSEA. Trimming shortened V by 7 bases and J by 1 base, and 7 bases separated the two germline ends. CDR3 size: 11 residues. CDR3 protein: CSGAWNTEAFF. In nucleotides, the CDR3 is TGCAGCGGGGCGTGGAACACTGAAGCTTTCTTT.

This clonotype was detected many times. The V call is TRBV5-1, the J call TRBJ2-3; TRBD1 or TRBD2 may be the D gene (5 bases each). The CDR3 is 17 amino acids. CDR1 and CDR2 from the germline V gene are SGHRS and YFSETQ. V was pared by 3 bases and J by 5 bases, with 22 bases between. CDR3 coding DNA: TGCGCCAGCAGCTCAGGACGGTGGGGGACCCGCGGAGATACGCAGTATTTT. It yields the protein CASSSGRWGTRGDTQYF.

The chain is built from TRBV5-1 and TRBJ2-7; unclear D gene. Germline loops: CDR1 SGHRS, CDR2 YFSETQ. This CDR3 has 14 residues. Trimming stripped 2 bases from V and 5 bases from J, with 14 bases between. The CDR3 DNA follows: TGCGCCAGCAGCTTAAGGGCCGTCGGAGACGAGCAGTACTTC. It translates to CASSLRAVGDEQYF.

The V gene is TRBV20-1, the J gene TRBJ1-4; D is possibly TRBD1 (6 bases). The CDR3 totals 15 residues. CDR1 and CDR2 (germline): DFQATT, SNEGSKA (reference sequence). The V and J ends lost 2 bases and 0 bases respectively, with 10 bases between them. The CDR3 region is CSARTNRATNEKLFF. The CDR3 DNA reads TGCAGTGCTAGAACGAACAGGGCAACTAATGAAAAACTGTTTTTT.

This chain connects TRBV6-1 to TRBJ2-2; TRBD1 aligns across 8 bases. The CDR3 sequence is 15 residues long. The junction had 3 bases not matched to a gene; V was cut back by 3 bases and J by 3 bases. Germline lookup yields CDR1 MNHNS and CDR2 SASEGT. The DNA of the CDR3 is TGTGCCAGCAGTGAGACAGGGGAGCACACCGGGGAGCTGTTTTTT. Its translation is CASSETGEHTGELFF.

This clonotype was picked up a small number of times. The CDR3 region is CASGLSALNTEAFF. As DNA, the CDR3 is TGTGCTAGTGGTTTGTCGGCCCTGAACACTGAAGCTTTCTTT. The J gene is TRBJ1-1, the V gene TRBV12-5; no definite D call. The V gene's germline CDR1 is LGHNT and CDR2 FRNRAP. The CDR3 covers 14 residues. Between the trimmed V and J ends, which lost 2 bases and 0 bases, there was a span of 7 bases.

This clonotype has at least ten counts. The chain is built from TRBV29-1 and TRBJ2-3; D gene ambiguous. The CDR3 covers 13 residues. Between the trimmed V and J ends, which lost 6 bases and 8 bases, there was a span of 18 bases. Germline CDR1 reads SQVTM; CDR2 reads ANQGSEA. Written as DNA, the CDR3 is TGCAGCGTCGAGCCGTCGAGCCTCGGTACGCAGTATTTT. Its translation: CSVEPSSLGTQYF.

V is TRBV5-6 and J is TRBJ2-2; 7 nucleotides line up with TRBD1. Germline CDR1 and CDR2: SGHDT and YYEEEE. The CDR3 runs to 16 residues. V trimming: 2 bases; J trimming: 5 bases; junction bases outside the gene matches: 9. CDR3 nucleotides: TGTGCCAGCAGCTTCGGGACAGCGACGCTAACCGGGGAGCTGTTTTTT. It is translated as CASSFGTATLTGELFF.

In this sample, this clonotype turned up a few times. V usage is TRBV29-1 and J usage is TRBJ1-1; possibly TRBD1 for D (5 bases). The V gene's germline CDR1 is SQVTM and CDR2 ANQGSEA. The CDR3 runs 13 residues. The V and J ends lost 3 bases and 0 bases respectively, with 8 bases between them. The CDR3 is CSVDRGVNTEAFF. The CDR3, as DNA: TGCAGCGTTGATCGGGGGGTGAACACTGAAGCTTTCTTT.

The CDR3 DNA sequence: TGCGCCAGCAGCTTGGGACAGGGAGGGACTGTTTACAATGAGCAGTTCTTC. As protein: CASSLGQGGTVYNEQFF. The gene calls are TRBV5-1 and TRBJ2-1, with D possibly being TRBD1 or TRBD2 (7 bases each). Trimming left V 0 bases short and J 4 bases short, with 17 bases between. Germline V lookup: CDR1 SGHRS, CDR2 YFSETQ. CDR3 length: 17 amino acids. The full variable domain, in which reference TRBV5-1 and TRBJ2-1 provide the parts outside the CDR3, is KAGVTQTPRYLIKTRGQQVTLSCSPISGHRSVSWYQQTPGQGLQFLFEYFSETQRNKGNFPGRFSGRQFSNSRSEMNVSTLELGDSALYLCASSLGQGGTVYNEQFFGPGTRLTVL.

This chain links TRBV10-3 with TRBJ2-2, with D hard to call. The V and J ends lost 7 bases and 5 bases respectively, with 5 bases between them. This CDR3 has 11 residues. Germline assignment: CDR1 ENHRY and CDR2 SYGVKD. This chain's CDR3 is CAITGTGELFF. DNA of the CDR3: TGTGCCATCACAGGAACCGGGGAGCTGTTTTTT.

This clonotype was found a few times. The chain is built from TRBV5-1 and TRBJ2-5, with D unclear. Per the germline V gene, CDR1 is SGHRS and CDR2 is YFSETQ. The CDR3 contains 15 residues. V lost 4 bases and J 0 bases, leaving 13 bases between the germline ends. The CDR3 here is CASSPLGWDQETQYF. The CDR3 DNA sequence: TGCGCCAGCAGCCCCCTCGGGTGGGACCAAGAGACCCAGTACTTC.

This clonotype was detected many times. The chain combines TRBV12-3 or TRBV12-4 with TRBJ2-2; the D is unclear. CDR3 length equals 13 residues. V was pared by 2 bases and J by 5 bases, with 6 bases between. The CDR3 loop is CASSLLRTGELFF. The CDR3 DNA reads TGTGCCAGCAGTTTATTAAGGACCGGGGAGCTGTTTTTT.

The chain links TRBV6-1 to TRBJ2-7, with 9 bases fitting TRBD2. V was pared by 6 bases and J by 7 bases, with 13 bases of the junction left unmatched. Germline V CDR1 and CDR2: MNHNS, SASEGT. The CDR3 runs 15 residues. The CDR3 region is CASSLAAGGLGEQYV. The CDR3, as DNA: TGTGCCAGCAGCCTCGCCGCGGGGGGGCTGGGGGAGCAGTACGTC.

This clonotype showed up just a few times. The rearrangement uses TRBV7-9 and TRBJ2-1; no definite D call. This CDR3 spans 16 amino acids. CDR1 SEHNR and CDR2 FQNEAQ come from the germline V gene (reference sequence). V lost 1 base, J lost 0 bases, and 10 bases lay in between. The CDR3 DNA sequence: TGTGCCAGCAGCTTAGTGGTCAGGAGCTCCTACAATGAGCAGTTCTTC. This sequence encodes CASSLVVRSSYNEQFF.

This chain joins TRBV12-3 or TRBV12-4 and TRBJ1-1, with D unclear. V was shortened by 7 bases and J by 5 bases, with 17 bases between the two germline ends. The CDR3 contains 14 residues. CDR3 residues: CASKEDPSVTEAFF. In nucleotides, the CDR3 is TGTGCCAGCAAAGAGGACCCAAGCGTAACTGAAGCTTTCTTT.

The V call is TRBV29-1, the J call TRBJ2-2; D is uncertain. CDR1 is SQVTM, CDR2 ANQGSEA, per germline. CDR3 length: 12 amino acids. The V and J ends lost 1 base and 8 bases respectively, with 8 bases between them. The CDR3: CSVEGAVGELFF. The CDR3 DNA reads as TGCAGCGTTGAAGGGGCGGTGGGGGAGCTGTTTTTT.

This clonotype was counted ten times or more. The V gene is TRBV12-3 or TRBV12-4, the J gene TRBJ1-5; D ambiguous. CDR3 length: 13 residues. With 3 bases removed from V and 5 bases from J, the gap between germline ends came to 8 bases. For the CDR3, the DNA is TGTGCCAGCAGTTTCGGAAACGATCAGCCCCAGCATTTT. It yields the protein CASSFGNDQPQHF.

The chain has TRBV11-2 and TRBJ2-3; 7 nucleotides align to TRBD1. Germline V gene lookup returns CDR1 SGHAT and CDR2 FQNNGV. The ends lost 6 bases at V and 2 bases at J; junction bases unmatched: 8. The CDR3 contains 15 residues. The CDR3 DNA sequence: TGTGCCAGCAGACTAAGGGGGCGTGTCACAGATACGCAGTATTTT. Translation gives CASRLRGRVTDTQYF.

The chain joins TRBV5-1 to TRBJ2-1; D might be TRBD2 (5 bases). The germline CDR1 and CDR2 sequences are SGHRS and YFSETQ. CDR3 size: 15 residues. Trimming cost V 0 bases and J 3 bases, with 10 bases left between them. In nucleotides, the CDR3 is TGCGCCAGCAGCTTGGTTGGTAGCGACTACAATGAGCAGTTCTTC. Translating gives CASSLVGSDYNEQFF.

This clonotype was counted a few times. This sequence joins TRBV27 and TRBJ1-1; D remains ambiguous. Germline CDR1 reads MNHEY; CDR2 reads SMNVEV (reference sequence). The CDR3 covers 16 residues. V gave up 6 bases and J gave up 3 bases, with 20 bases separating them. CDR3 nucleotide sequence: TGTGCCAGCAGACCCCCGAGTGGACCCATGGACACTGAAGCTTTCTTT. Translation gives CASRPPSGPMDTEAFF.

This clonotype showed up just a few times. The chain recombines TRBV6-1 with TRBJ2-1; D uncertain. CDR3 size: 11 residues. CDR1 is MNHNS, CDR2 SASEGT, per germline. Trimming took off 5 bases at V and 10 bases at J, with 9 bases between the two ends. The DNA for the CDR3 is TGTGCCAGCAGTCAACCCGGGGAGCAGTTCTTC. As protein: CASSQPGEQFF.

This clonotype was seen a few times. The V gene is TRBV12-3 or TRBV12-4, the J gene TRBJ2-3; 7 bases line up with TRBD2. V was clipped by 10 bases and J by 2 bases; unmatched bases: 9. CDR3 size: 14 residues. In nucleotides, the CDR3 is TGTGCCACAATGAGCGGGGCCCTCACAGATACGCAGTATTTT. This encodes CATMSGALTDTQYF.

This clonotype was seen only a few times. The V and J genes are TRBV6-5 and TRBJ2-1; 7 positions agree with TRBD2. The J segment lost 6 bases and the V segment lost 2 bases, leaving 1 base of the junction unmatched. This CDR3 has 13 residues. The germline V gene has CDR1 MNHEY and CDR2 SVGAGI. CDR3 in DNA: TGTGCCAGCAGTTACGCGGGAGCCAATGAGCAGTTCTTC. Translated: CASSYAGANEQFF.

This clonotype occurred a few times. The rearrangement joins TRBV15 to TRBJ2-3, with 10 positions matching TRBD2. V lost 0 bases to trimming and J lost 5 bases; unmatched junction nucleotides: 8. CDR1 LNHNV and CDR2 YYDKDF come from the germline V gene (reference sequence). CDR3 length: 17 amino acids. The CDR3 DNA reads as TGTGCCACCAGCAGAGATTCAAGCGGGGGGGCGGAAGATACGCAGTATTTT. It codes for CATSRDSSGGAEDTQYF.